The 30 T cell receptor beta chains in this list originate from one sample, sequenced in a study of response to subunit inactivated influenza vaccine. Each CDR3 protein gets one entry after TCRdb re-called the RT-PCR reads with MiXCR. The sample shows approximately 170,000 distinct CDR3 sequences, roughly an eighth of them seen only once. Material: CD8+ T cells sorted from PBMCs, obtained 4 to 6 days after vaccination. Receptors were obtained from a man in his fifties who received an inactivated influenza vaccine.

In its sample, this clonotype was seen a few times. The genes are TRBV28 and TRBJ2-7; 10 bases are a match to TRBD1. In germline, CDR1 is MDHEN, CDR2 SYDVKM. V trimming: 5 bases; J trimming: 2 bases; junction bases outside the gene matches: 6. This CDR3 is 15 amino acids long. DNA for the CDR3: TGTGCCAGCAGTCCGGTTGGGACAGGGGCCTACGAGCAGTACTTC. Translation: CASSPVGTGAYEQYF.

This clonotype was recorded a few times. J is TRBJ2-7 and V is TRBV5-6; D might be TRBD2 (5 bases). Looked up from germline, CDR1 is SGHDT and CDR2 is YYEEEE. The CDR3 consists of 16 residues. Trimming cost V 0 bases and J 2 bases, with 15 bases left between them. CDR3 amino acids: CASSLGRWRAPYEQYF. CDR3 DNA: TGTGCCAGCAGCTTGGGGAGGTGGCGGGCGCCCTACGAGCAGTACTTC.

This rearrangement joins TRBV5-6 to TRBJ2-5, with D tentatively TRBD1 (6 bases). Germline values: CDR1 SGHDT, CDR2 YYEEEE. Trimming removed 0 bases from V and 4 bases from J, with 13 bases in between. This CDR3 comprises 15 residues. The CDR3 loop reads CASSLEQGWRETQYF. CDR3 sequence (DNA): TGTGCCAGCAGCTTGGAACAGGGATGGCGAGAGACCCAGTACTTC.

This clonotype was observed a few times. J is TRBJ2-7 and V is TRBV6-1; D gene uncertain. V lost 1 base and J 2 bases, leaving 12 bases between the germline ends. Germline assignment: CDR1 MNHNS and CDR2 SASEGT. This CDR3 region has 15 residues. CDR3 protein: CASSEGPYLTYEQYF. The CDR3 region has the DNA TGTGCCAGCAGTGAAGGGCCCTACCTTACCTACGAGCAGTACTTC.

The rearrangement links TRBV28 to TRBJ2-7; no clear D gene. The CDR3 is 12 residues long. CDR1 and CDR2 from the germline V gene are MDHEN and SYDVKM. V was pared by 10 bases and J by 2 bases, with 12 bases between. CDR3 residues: CATLTPAYEQYF. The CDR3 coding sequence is TGTGCCACCTTAACACCCGCCTACGAGCAGTACTTC.

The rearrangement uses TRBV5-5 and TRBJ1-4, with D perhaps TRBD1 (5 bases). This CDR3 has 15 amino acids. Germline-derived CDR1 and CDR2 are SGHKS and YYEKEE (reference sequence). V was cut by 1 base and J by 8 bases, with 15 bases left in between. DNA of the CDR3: TGTGCCAGCAGCTTGTCAGCCCAGGGTAGCGAAAAACTGTTTTTT. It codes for CASSLSAQGSEKLFF.

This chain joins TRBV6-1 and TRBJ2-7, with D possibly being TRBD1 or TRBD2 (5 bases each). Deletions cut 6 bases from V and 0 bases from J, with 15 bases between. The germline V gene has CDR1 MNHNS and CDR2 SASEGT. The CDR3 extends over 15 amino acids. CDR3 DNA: TGTGCCAGCAGCCGAGGGACGGATAGCTCCTACGAGCAGTACTTC. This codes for CASSRGTDSSYEQYF.

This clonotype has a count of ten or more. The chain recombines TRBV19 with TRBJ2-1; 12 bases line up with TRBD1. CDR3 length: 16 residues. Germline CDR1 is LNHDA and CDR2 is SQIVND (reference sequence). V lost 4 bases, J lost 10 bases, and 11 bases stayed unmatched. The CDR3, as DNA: TGTGCCAGTAGTAACGACCGGGACAGGGGGCTTGGAGAGCAGTTCTTC. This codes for CASSNDRDRGLGEQFF.

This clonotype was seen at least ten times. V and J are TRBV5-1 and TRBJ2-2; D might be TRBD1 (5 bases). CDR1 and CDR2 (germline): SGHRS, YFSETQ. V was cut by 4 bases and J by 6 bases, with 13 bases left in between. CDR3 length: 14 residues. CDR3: CASSPKGFPGELFF. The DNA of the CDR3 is TGCGCCAGCAGCCCTAAGGGGTTCCCCGGGGAGCTGTTTTTT.

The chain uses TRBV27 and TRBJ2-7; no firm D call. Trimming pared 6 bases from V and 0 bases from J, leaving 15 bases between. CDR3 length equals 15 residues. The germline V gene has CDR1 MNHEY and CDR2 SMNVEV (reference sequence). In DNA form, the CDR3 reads TGTGCCAGCAGACCCCTCCCTCCCTTCTCCTACGAGCAGTACTTC. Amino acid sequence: CASRPLPPFSYEQYF.

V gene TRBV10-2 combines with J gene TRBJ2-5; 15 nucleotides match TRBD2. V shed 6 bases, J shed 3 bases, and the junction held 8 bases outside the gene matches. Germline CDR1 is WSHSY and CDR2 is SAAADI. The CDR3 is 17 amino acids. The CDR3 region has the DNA TGCGCCAGCAGCCCTTGGTGGACTAGCGGGGGGGAAGAGACCCAGTACTTC. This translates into CASSPWWTSGGEETQYF.

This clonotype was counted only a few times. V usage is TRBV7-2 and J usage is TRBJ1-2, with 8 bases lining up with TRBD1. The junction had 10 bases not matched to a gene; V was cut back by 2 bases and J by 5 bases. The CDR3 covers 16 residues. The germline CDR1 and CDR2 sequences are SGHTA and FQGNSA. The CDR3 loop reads CASSLPRPDRGYGYTF. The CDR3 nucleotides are TGTGCCAGCAGCTTACCGCGACCCGACAGGGGTTATGGCTACACCTTC.

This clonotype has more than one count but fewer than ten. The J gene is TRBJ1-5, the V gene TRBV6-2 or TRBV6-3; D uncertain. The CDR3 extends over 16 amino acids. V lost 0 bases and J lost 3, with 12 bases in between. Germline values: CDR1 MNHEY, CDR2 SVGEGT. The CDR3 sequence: CASSYSAPINNQPQHF. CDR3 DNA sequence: TGTGCCAGCAGTTACTCCGCCCCGATTAACAATCAGCCCCAGCATTTT.

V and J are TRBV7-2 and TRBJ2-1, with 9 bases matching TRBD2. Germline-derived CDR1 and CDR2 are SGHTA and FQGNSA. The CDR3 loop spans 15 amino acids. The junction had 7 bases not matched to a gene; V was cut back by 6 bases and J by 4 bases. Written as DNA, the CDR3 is TGTGCCAGCAGACTGATGCGGGGGGGTTACAATGAGCAGTTCTTC. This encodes CASRLMRGGYNEQFF.

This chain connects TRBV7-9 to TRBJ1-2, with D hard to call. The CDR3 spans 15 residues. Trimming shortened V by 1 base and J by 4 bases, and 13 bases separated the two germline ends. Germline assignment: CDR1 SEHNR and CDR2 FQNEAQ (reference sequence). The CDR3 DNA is TGTGCCAGCAGCTTAGTGGTTACAGAGACCTATGGCTACACCTTC. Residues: CASSLVVTETYGYTF.

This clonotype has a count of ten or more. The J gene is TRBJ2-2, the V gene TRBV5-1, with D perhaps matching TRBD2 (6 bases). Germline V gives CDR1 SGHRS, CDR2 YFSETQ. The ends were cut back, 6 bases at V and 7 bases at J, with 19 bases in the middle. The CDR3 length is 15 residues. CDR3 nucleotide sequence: TGCGCCAGCACCTGGCGGGACTCCGGAGGCGGGGAGCTGTTTTTT. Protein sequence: CASTWRDSGGGELFF.

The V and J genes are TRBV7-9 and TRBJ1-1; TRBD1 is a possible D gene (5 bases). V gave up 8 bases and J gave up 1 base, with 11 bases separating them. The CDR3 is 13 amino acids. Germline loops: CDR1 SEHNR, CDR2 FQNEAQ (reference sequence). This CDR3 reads CASLQGSNTEAFF. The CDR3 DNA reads TGTGCCAGCTTGCAGGGTTCGAACACTGAAGCTTTCTTT.

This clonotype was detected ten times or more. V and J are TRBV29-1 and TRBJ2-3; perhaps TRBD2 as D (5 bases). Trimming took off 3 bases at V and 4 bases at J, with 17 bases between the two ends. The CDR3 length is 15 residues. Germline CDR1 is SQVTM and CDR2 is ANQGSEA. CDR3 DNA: TGCAGCGTTGATGCGGGTACAATCACGGCAGATACGCAGTATTTT. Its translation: CSVDAGTITADTQYF.

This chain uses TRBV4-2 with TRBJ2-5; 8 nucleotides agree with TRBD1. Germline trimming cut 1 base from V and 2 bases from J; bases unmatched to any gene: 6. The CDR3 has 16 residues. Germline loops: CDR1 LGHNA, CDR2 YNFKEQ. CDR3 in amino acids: CASSQGQGLGQETQYF. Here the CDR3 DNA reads TGTGCCAGCAGCCAAGGACAGGGGTTGGGGCAAGAGACCCAGTACTTC.

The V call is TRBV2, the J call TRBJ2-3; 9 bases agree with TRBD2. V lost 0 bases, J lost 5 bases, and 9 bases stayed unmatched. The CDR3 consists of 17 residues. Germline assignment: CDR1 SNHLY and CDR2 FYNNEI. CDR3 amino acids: CASSEAGGRASIDTQYF. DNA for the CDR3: TGTGCCAGCAGTGAAGCCGGCGGGAGGGCCTCAATAGATACGCAGTATTTT.

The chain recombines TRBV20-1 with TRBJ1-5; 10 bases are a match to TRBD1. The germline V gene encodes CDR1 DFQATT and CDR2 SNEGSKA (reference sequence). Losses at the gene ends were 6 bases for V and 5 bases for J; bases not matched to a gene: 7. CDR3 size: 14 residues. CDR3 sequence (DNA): TGCAGTGCAACCGGGACAGGGGCTTATCAGCCCCAGCATTTT. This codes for CSATGTGAYQPQHF.

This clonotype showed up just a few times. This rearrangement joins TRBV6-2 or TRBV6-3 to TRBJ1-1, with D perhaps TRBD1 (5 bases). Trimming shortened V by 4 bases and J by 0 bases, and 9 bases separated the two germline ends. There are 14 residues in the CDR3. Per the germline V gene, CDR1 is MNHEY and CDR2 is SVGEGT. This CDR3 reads CASSWGVVNTEAFF. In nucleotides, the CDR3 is TGTGCCAGCAGTTGGGGGGTTGTGAACACTGAAGCTTTCTTT.

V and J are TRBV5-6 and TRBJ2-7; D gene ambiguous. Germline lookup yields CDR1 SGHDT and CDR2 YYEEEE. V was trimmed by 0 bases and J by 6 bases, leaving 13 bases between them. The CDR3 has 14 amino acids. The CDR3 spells CASSLEDLTLEQYF. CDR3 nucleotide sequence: TGTGCCAGCAGCTTGGAAGACTTGACACTCGAGCAGTACTTC.

The CDR3, as DNA: TGTGCCAGCAGTTCATTCACTAGGCCTCCCTACAATGAGCAGTTCTTC. Its protein is CASSSFTRPPYNEQFF. The V call is TRBV27, the J call TRBJ2-1; TRBD2 is a possible D gene (5 bases). V was pared by 4 bases and J by 2 bases, with 15 bases between. CDR1 is MNHEY, CDR2 SMNVEV, per germline (reference sequence). This CDR3 is built from 16 residues.

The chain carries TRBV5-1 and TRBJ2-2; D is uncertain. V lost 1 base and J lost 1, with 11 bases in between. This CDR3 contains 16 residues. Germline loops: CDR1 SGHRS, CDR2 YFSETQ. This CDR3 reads CASSLFTEVNTGELFF. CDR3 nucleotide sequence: TGCGCCAGCAGCTTGTTTACGGAAGTGAACACCGGGGAGCTGTTTTTT.

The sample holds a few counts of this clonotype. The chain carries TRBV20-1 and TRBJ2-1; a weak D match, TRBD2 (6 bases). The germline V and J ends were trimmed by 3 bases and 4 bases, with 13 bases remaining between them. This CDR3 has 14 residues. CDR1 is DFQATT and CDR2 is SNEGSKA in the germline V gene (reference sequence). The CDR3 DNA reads TGCAGTGCTAGTACGGGAGAAATGTACAATGAGCAGTTCTTC. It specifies CSASTGEMYNEQFF.

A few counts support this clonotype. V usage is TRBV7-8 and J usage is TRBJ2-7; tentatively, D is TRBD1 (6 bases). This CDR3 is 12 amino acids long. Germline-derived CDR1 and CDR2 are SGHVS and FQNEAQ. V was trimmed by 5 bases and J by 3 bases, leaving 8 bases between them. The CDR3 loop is CASSGDIYEQYF. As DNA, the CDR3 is TGTGCCAGCAGCGGGGACATCTACGAGCAGTACTTC.

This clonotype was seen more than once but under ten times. Here the CDR3 DNA reads TGTGCCAGCAGCCAAGACTGGGCGGGGGGGCTCGGAGAGACCCAGTACTTC. This translates into CASSQDWAGGLGETQYF. The genes are TRBV3-1 and TRBJ2-5; 9 bases are a match to TRBD2. This CDR3 has 17 amino acids. V lost 0 bases to trimming and J lost 4 bases; unmatched junction nucleotides: 9. Germline loops: CDR1 LGHDT, CDR2 YNNKEL (reference sequence).

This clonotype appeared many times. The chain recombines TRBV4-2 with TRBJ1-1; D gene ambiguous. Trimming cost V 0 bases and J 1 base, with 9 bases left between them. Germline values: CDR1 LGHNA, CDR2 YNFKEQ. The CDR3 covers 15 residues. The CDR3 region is CASSQEDMPNTEAFF. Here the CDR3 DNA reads TGTGCCAGCAGCCAAGAAGACATGCCGAACACTGAAGCTTTCTTT.

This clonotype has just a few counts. CDR3 protein: CASSWLGSSGNTIYF. DNA for the CDR3: TGTGCCAGCAGTTGGCTGGGAAGCTCTGGAAACACCATATATTTT. This sequence joins TRBV12-3 or TRBV12-4 and TRBJ1-3; no reliable D call. V was clipped by 4 bases and J by 0 bases, with 10 bases between them. This CDR3 contains 15 residues.